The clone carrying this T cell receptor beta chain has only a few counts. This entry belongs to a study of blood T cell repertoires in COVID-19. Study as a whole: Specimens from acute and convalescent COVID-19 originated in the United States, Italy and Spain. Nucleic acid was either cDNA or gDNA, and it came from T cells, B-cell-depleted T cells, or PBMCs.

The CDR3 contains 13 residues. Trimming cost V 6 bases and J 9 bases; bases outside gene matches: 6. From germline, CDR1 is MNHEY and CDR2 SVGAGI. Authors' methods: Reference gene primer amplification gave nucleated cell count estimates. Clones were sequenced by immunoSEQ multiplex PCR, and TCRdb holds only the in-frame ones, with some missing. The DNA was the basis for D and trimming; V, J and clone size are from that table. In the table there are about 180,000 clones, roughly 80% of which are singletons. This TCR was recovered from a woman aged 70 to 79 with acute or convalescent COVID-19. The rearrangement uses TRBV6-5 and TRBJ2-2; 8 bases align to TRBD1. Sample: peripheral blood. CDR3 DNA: TGTGCCAGCAGGATGGACAGGGTGAGGGAGCTGTTTTTT. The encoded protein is CASRMDRVRELFF.